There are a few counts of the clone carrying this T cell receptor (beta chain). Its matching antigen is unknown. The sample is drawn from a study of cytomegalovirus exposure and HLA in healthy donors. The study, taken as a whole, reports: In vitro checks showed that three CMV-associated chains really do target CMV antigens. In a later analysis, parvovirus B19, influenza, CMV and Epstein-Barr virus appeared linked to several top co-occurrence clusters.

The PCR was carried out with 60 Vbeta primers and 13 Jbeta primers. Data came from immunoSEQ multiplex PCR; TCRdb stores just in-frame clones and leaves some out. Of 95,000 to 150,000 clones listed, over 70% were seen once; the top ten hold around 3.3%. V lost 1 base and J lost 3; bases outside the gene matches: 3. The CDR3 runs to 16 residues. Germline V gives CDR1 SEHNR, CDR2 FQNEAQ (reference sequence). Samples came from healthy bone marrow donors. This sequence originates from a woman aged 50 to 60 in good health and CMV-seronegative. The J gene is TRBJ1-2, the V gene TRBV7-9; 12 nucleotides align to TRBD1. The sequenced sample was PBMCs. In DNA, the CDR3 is TGTGCCAGCAGCTTAGGCGGGACAGGGGGCGACTATGGCTACACCTTC. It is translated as CASSLGGTGGDYGYTF.